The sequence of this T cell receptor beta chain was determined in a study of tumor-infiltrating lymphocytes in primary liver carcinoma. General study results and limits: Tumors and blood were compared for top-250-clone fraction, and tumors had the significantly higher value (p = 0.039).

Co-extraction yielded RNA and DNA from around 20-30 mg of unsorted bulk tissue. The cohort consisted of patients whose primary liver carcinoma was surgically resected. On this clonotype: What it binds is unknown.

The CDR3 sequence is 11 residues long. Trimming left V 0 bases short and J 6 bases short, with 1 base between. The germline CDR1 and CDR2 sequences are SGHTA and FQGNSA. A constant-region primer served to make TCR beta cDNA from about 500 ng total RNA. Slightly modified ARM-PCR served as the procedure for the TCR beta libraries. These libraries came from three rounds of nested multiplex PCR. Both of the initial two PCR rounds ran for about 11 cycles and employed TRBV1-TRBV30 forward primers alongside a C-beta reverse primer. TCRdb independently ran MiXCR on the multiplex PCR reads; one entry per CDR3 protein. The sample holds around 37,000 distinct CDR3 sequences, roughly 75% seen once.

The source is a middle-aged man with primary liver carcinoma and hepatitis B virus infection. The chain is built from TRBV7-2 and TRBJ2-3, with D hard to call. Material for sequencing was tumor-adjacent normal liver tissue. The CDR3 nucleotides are TGTGCCAGCAGCTTAGCGGATACGCAGTATTTT. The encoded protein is CASSLADTQYF.